This T cell receptor beta chain emerged from a study of cytomegalovirus exposure and HLA in healthy donors. V was pared by 2 bases and J by 4 bases, with 7 bases of the junction left unmatched. The CDR3 runs 16 residues. Per germline, CDR1 SNHLY and CDR2 FYNNEI. A multiplex PCR was run with 60 Vbeta primers and 13 Jbeta primers. Assay used: immunoSEQ multiplex PCR; TCRdb lists only in-frame clones, some missing. The profile shows around 190,000 clones, approximately 75% of them singletons. Sequencing used PBMCs. The J gene is TRBJ2-3, the V gene TRBV2, with 9 bases matching TRBD2. The clonotype comes from a young man in good health and CMV-seropositive. As DNA, the CDR3 is TGTGCCAGCAGTGAAAGAGCGGGGGGTATGGCAGATACGCAGTATTTT. Its translation: CASSERAGGMADTQYF.